The 10 T cell receptor beta chains reported below all come from one sample, sequenced in a study of cytomegalovirus exposure and HLA in healthy donors. Here immunoSEQ multiplex PCR was the method, and the copy in TCRdb shows in-frame clones only, minus some. The data hold roughly 190,000 clones, with 86% observed a single time. Material: PBMCs. The receptor source for this set is a man aged 25-40 years in good health and CMV-seropositive.

The chain carries TRBV5-4 and TRBJ2-1; D is unresolved. The V and J ends lost 2 bases and 2 bases respectively, with 11 bases between them. Germline V gene sequence: CDR1 SGHNT, CDR2 YYREEE (reference sequence). The CDR3 spans 15 residues. The CDR3 DNA follows: TGTGCCAGCAGCTTTCCCGGGCCTACCTACAATGAGCAGTTCTTC. Translated, it gives CASSFPGPTYNEQFF.

This chain connects TRBV13 to TRBJ2-1; 7 nucleotides line up with TRBD2. Per germline, CDR1 PRHDT and CDR2 FYEKMQ (reference sequence). This CDR3 comprises 17 residues. Trimming took 1 base from V and 6 from J; bases not matched to a gene: 12. The CDR3 bases are TGTGCCAGCAGCTTAGACCCAGCGGGAATAGGATTCAATGAGCAGTTCTTC. As protein: CASSLDPAGIGFNEQFF.

This chain joins TRBV6-5 and TRBJ1-1, with D unclear. In germline, CDR1 is MNHEY, CDR2 SVGAGI. The CDR3 is 13 amino acids. V dropped 4 bases and J dropped 1 base, with 7 bases sitting between them. CDR3 in DNA: TGTGCCAGCAGTTGGGGAAAGAACACTGAAGCTTTCTTT. Amino acids: CASSWGKNTEAFF.

The chain employs TRBV2 and TRBJ2-6; 7 bases are a match to TRBD1. Germline V CDR1 and CDR2: SNHLY, FYNNEI. This CDR3 is 16 amino acids long. The trim removed 3 bases at V and 0 bases at J, leaving 2 bases unmatched. In DNA form, the CDR3 reads TGTGCCAGCAGTGACGACAGGGACTCTGGGGCCAACGTCCTGACTTTC. Translated, it gives CASSDDRDSGANVLTF.

The chain employs TRBV27 and TRBJ2-1; D is undetermined. Germline assignment: CDR1 MNHEY and CDR2 SMNVEV (reference sequence). V was pared by 4 bases and J by 0 bases, with 13 bases between. This CDR3 comprises 16 residues. As DNA, the CDR3 is TGTGCCAGCAGTTCCTTGGGCGTAAGCTCCTACAATGAGCAGTTCTTC. It yields the protein CASSSLGVSSYNEQFF.

The chain uses TRBV2 and TRBJ2-1, with a tentative D call TRBD1 (6 bases). CDR1 is SNHLY and CDR2 is FYNNEI in the germline V gene. This CDR3 has 11 residues. V was trimmed by 8 bases and J by 8 bases, leaving 10 bases between them. Here the CDR3 DNA reads TGTGCCAGCGAACAGGGCTATGAGCAGTTCTTC. This gives the protein CASEQGYEQFF.

The chain is built from TRBV5-1 and TRBJ2-6; D is ambiguous. With 3 bases removed from V and 0 bases from J, the gap between germline ends came to 10 bases. This CDR3 contains 16 residues. Per the germline V gene, CDR1 is SGHRS and CDR2 is YFSETQ. The CDR3 loop is CASSSGPPSGANVLTF. The CDR3 DNA is TGCGCCAGCAGCTCCGGACCCCCCTCTGGGGCCAACGTCCTGACTTTC.

The J gene is TRBJ2-1, the V gene TRBV5-5, with 12 bases that match TRBD2. This CDR3 has 15 residues. CDR1 and CDR2 (germline): SGHKS, YYEKEE (reference sequence). Germline trimming cut 5 bases from V and 8 bases from J; bases unmatched to any gene: 8. The CDR3 DNA is TGTGCCAGCAGAATGACTAGCGGGGGACTCGATGAGCAGTTCTTC. Its protein product is CASRMTSGGLDEQFF.

This clone was found once. The chain joins TRBV13 to TRBJ2-3, with TRBD1 as a possible D gene (6 bases). V shed 5 bases and J shed 3 bases, with 12 bases lying between them. CDR1 and CDR2 (germline): PRHDT, FYEKMQ (reference sequence). The CDR3 has 14 amino acids. CDR3 DNA sequence: TGTGCCAGCAGCGATGGACAGAGGACAGATACGCAGTATTTT. Its translation: CASSDGQRTDTQYF.

This clone appeared a few times. At the DNA level, this CDR3 is encoded by other sequences in the same sample as well. The chain carries TRBV28 and TRBJ1-5, with D uncertain. This CDR3 contains 12 residues. The germline V gene encodes CDR1 MDHEN and CDR2 SYDVKM. V was shortened by 3 bases and J by 6 bases, with 6 bases between the two germline ends. CDR3 region: CASSFGFQPQHF. As DNA, the CDR3 is TGTGCCAGCAGTTTCGGGTTTCAGCCCCAGCATTTT. The entire variable domain, with the rest obtained from reference TRBV28 and TRBJ1-5, is as follows: DVKVTQSSRYLVKRTGEKVFLECVQDMDHENMFWYRQDPGLGLRLIYFSYDVKMKEKGDIPEGYSVSREKKERFSLILESASTNQTSMYLCASSFGFQPQHFGDGTRLSIL.